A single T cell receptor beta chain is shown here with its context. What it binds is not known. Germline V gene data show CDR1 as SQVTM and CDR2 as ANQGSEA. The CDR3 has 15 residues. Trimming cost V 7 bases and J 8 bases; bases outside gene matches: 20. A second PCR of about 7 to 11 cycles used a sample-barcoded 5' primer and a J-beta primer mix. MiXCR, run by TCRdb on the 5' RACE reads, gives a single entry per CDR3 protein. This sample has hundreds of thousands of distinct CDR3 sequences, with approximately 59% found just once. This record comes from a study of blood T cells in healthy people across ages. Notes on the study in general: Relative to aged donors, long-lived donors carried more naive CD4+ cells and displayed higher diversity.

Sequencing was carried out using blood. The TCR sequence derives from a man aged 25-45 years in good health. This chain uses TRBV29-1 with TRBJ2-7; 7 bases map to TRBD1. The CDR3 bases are TGCAGCGCTTCCGCCGCAAAACCGACAGGGTGGCAGCAGTACTTC. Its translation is CSASAAKPTGWQQYF.